Listed below are T cell receptor beta chains from one sample, sequenced in a study of beta chain features in type 1 diabetes. Generated by immunoSEQ multiplex PCR, the TCRdb table keeps only in-frame clones and is missing some. The sample holds some 410,000 clones, approximately 10% seen once. The source material was naive CD4+ T cells from blood. These receptors all come from a woman in her late teens or twenties in good health. CDR3s include the opening cysteine and the closing phenylalanine or tryptophan. Fields, in order: clone size, D gene, V gene, J gene, CDR3 DNA, CDR3 protein. A D gene is named only where the DNA matches it firmly. Size tells how often a clone was seen (once, few, many) or the class of an expanded clone, and some rows leave it out.

.	.	TRBV30	TRBJ1-2	TGTGCCTGGAGTGTGACTAACTATGGCTACACCTTC	CAWSVTNYGYTF
.	.	TRBV29-1	TRBJ1-2	TGCAGCGTTGTACCGGGTCTCGACTATGGCTACACCTTC	CSVVPGLDYGYTF
few	.	TRBV29-1	TRBJ1-3	TGCAGCGTTCGTTGGCAGGCCGGAAACACCATATATTTT	CSVRWQAGNTIYF
.	.	TRBV7-9	TRBJ2-5	TGTGCCAGCAGCCCCGGGGCAGAGACCCAGTACTTC	CASSPGAETQYF
.	.	TRBV30	TRBJ2-7	TGTGCCTGGAGCGCTGTTCACGAGCAGTACTTC	CAWSAVHEQYF
.	TRBD1	TRBV5-1	TRBJ2-1	TGCGCCAGCAGCCTAGGAAGGACAGGCAATGAGCAGTTCTTC	CASSLGRTGNEQFF
.	.	TRBV5-6	TRBJ1-2	TGTGCCAGCAGCGTACCTCAGGGGAGACATGGCTACACCTTC	CASSVPQGRHGYTF
few	TRBD1	TRBV18	TRBJ1-6	TGTGCCAGCTCACCCGATGGACAGGGGAGTAATTCACCCCTCCACTTT	CASSPDGQGSNSPLHF
few	.	TRBV2	TRBJ1-1	TGTGCCAGCAGGTACAGGGCGAACACTGAAGCTTTCTTT	CASRYRANTEAFF
.	TRBD1	TRBV7-9	TRBJ1-2	TGTGCCAGCAGCTTAGTAACAGGGGACTATGGCTACACCTTC	CASSLVTGDYGYTF
.	.	TRBV7-2	TRBJ2-5	TGTGCCAGCAGCTACAGGGACCAAGAGACCCAGTACTTC	CASSYRDQETQYF
few	.	TRBV5-1	TRBJ1-3	TGCGCCAGCAGCTTGGTGGGCAGGAGAGGAAACACCATATATTTT	CASSLVGRRGNTIYF
few	.	TRBV2	TRBJ2-3	TGTGCCAGCACGAAATTAGGACTCGATACGCAGTATTTT	CASTKLGLDTQYF
.	TRBD1	TRBV28	TRBJ1-1	TGTGCCAGCATCCGGGACAGGACCACCACTGAAGCTTTCTTT	CASIRDRTTTEAFF
.	.	TRBV6-5	TRBJ2-1	TGTGCCAGCAGGCTCCGGGCCGATAATGAGCAGTTCTTC	CASRLRADNEQFF
few	.	TRBV6-6	TRBJ1-2	TGTGCCAGCAGTCTAGGGGGGTCTAAGGATGGCTACACCTTC	CASSLGGSKDGYTF
few	.	TRBV5-4	TRBJ1-1	TGTGCCAGCAGCGACAGTAGGAACACTGAAGCTTTCTTT	CASSDSRNTEAFF
.	TRBD1	TRBV5-6	TRBJ1-2	TGTGCCAGTGCAGGGACAGGACCTGGCTACACCTTC	CASAGTGPGYTF
few	TRBD1	TRBV14	TRBJ1-1	TGTGCCAGCAGCCTCGCCGGGACAGGTCTGAACACTGAAGCTTTCTTT	CASSLAGTGLNTEAFF
few	TRBD2	TRBV5-1	TRBJ2-5	TGCGCCAGCAGCTTGGAAGGACTAGCGGGCCAAGAGACCCAGTACTTC	CASSLEGLAGQETQYF
few	.	TRBV2	TRBJ2-1	TGTGCCAGCATACGGGAGTTGTACAATGAGCAGTTCTTC	CASIRELYNEQFF
.	.	TRBV29-1	TRBJ1-4	TGCAGCGTTGTCGGGCCAAAAGGTGCAACTAATGAAAAACTGTTTTTT	CSVVGPKGATNEKLFF
.	TRBD1	TRBV23-1	TRBJ1-2	TGCGCCAGCAGTCAATCGAGGACAGGGGCCTACTATGGCTACACCTTC	CASSQSRTGAYYGYTF
.	.	TRBV18	TRBJ1-1	TGTGCCAGCTCACCAGGGAGGGGGTACACTGAAGCTTTCTTT	CASSPGRGYTEAFF
.	.	TRBV9	TRBJ1-6	TGTGCCAGCATTTTATCCCGAGGGGACAATAATTCACCCCTCCACTTT	CASILSRGDNNSPLHF
few	.	TRBV11-1	TRBJ2-7	TGTGCCAGCAGCTTAAGTCGGACCTACGAGCAGTACTTC	CASSLSRTYEQYF
.	.	TRBV6-5	TRBJ2-3	TGTGCCAGCAGTTGGGCCCCGACCCAAGCCACAGATACGCAGTATTTT	CASSWAPTQATDTQYF
few	.	TRBV9	TRBJ2-3	TGTGCCAGCAGCCCACCGATTGGCGGATACACAGATACGCAGTATTTT	CASSPPIGGYTDTQYF
.	.	TRBV7-3	TRBJ2-1	TGTGCCAGCAGCTTAAGGGCGGGATCCCACAATGAGCAGTTCTTC	CASSLRAGSHNEQFF
.	.	TRBV19	TRBJ2-3	TGTGCCAGTAGTCGGTTTGGAGATACGCAGTATTTT	CASSRFGDTQYF